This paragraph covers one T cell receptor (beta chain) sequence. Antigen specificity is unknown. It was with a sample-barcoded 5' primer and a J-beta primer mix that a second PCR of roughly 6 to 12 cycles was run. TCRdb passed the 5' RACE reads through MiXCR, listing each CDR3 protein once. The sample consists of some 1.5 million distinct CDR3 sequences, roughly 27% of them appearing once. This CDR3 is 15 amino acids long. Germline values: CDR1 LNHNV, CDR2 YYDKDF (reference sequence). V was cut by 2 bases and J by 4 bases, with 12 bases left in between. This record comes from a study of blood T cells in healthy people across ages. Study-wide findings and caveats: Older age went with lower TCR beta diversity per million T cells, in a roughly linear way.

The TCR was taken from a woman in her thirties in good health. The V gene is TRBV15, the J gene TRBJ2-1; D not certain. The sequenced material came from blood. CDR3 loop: CATSRRTTGYNEQFF. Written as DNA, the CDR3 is TGTGCCACCAGCAGAAGGACGACCGGTTACAATGAGCAGTTCTTC.